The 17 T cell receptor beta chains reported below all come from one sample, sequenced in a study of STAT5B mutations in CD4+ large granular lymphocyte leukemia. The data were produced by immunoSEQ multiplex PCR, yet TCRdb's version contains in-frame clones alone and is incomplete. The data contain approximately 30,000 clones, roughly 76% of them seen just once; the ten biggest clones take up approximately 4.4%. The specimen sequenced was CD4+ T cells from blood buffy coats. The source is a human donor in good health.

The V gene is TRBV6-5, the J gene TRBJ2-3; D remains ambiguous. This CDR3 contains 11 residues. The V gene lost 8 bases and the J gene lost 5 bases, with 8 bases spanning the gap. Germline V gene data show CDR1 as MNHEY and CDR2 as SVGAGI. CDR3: CASLGIDTQYF. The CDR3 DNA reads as TGTGCCAGCCTGGGGATAGATACGCAGTATTTT.

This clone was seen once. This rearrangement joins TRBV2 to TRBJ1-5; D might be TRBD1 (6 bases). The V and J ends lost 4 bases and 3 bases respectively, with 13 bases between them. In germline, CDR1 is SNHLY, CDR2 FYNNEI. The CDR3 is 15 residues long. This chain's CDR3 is CASSGGGGYNQPQHF. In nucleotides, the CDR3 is TGTGCCAGCAGTGGTGGAGGGGGGTACAATCAGCCCCAGCATTTT.

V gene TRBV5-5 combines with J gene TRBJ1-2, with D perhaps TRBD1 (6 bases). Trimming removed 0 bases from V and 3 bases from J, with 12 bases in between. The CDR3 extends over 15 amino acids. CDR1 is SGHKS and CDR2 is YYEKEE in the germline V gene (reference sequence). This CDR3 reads CASSLAPGADYGYTF. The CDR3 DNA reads TGTGCCAGCAGCTTGGCTCCAGGGGCGGACTATGGCTACACCTTC.

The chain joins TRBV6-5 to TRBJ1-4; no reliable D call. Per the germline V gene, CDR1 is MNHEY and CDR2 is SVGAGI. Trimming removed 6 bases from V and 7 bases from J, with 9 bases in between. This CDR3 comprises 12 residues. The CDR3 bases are TGTGCCAGCAGGGATCAAAGTGAAAAACTGTTTTTT. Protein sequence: CASRDQSEKLFF.

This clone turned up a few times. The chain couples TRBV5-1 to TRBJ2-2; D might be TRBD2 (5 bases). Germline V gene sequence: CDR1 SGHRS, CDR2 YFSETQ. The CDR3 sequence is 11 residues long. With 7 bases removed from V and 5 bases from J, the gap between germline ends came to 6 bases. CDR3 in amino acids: CASRGTGELFF. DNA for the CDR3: TGCGCCAGCCGAGGGACCGGGGAGCTGTTTTTT.

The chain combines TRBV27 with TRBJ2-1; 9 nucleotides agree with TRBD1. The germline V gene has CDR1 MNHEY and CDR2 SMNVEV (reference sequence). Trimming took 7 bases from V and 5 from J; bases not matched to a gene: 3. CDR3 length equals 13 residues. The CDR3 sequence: CASKRQGDNEQFF. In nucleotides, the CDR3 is TGTGCCAGCAAACGACAGGGGGACAATGAGCAGTTCTTC.

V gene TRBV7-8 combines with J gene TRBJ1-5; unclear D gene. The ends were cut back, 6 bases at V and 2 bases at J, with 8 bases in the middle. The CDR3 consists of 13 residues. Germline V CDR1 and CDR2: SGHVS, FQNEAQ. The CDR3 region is CASSGERNQPQHF. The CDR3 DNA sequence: TGTGCCAGCAGTGGGGAACGCAATCAGCCCCAGCATTTT.

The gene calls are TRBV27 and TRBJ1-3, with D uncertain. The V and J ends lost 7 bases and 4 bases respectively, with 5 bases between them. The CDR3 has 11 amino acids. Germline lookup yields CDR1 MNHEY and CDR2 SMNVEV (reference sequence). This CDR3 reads CASMEGNTIYF. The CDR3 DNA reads TGTGCCAGCATGGAGGGAAACACCATATATTTT.

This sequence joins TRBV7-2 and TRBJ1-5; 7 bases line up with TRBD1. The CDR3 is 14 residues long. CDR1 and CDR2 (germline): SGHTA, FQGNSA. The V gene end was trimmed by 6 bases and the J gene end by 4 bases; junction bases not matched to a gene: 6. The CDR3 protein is CASRPGTANQPQHF. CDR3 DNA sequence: TGTGCCAGCAGACCCGGGACAGCGAATCAGCCCCAGCATTTT.

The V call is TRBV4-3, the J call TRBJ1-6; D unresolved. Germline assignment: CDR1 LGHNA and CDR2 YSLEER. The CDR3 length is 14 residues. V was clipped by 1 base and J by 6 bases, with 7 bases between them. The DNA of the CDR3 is TGCGCCAGCAGCCAAGCACAGAGTAATTCACCCCTCCACTTT. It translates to CASSQAQSNSPLHF.

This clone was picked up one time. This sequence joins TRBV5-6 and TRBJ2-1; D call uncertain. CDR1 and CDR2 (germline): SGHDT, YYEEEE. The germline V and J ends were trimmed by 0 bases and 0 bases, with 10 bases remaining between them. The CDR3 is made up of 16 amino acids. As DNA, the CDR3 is TGTGCCAGCAGCTTGGCCCCAGTAAGCTCCTACAATGAGCAGTTCTTC. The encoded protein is CASSLAPVSSYNEQFF.

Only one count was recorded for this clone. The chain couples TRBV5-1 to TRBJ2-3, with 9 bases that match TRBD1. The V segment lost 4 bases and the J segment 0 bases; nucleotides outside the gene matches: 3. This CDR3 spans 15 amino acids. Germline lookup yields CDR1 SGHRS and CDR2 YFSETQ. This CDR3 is CASSLGQGSTDTQYF. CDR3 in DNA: TGCGCCAGCAGCCTGGGACAGGGAAGCACAGATACGCAGTATTTT.

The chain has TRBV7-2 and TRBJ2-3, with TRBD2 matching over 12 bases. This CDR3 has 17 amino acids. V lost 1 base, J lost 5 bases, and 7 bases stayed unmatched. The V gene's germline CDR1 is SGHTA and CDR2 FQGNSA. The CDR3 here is CASSLGVLAGGGDTQYF. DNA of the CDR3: TGTGCCAGCAGCTTAGGAGTTCTAGCGGGAGGGGGAGATACGCAGTATTTT.

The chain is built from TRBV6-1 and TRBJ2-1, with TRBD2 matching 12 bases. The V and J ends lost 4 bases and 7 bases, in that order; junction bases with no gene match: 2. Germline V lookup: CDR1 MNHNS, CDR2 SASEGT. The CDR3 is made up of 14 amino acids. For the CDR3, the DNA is TGTGCCAGCAGTGGACTAGCGGGAGTGAATGAGCAGTTCTTC. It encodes CASSGLAGVNEQFF.

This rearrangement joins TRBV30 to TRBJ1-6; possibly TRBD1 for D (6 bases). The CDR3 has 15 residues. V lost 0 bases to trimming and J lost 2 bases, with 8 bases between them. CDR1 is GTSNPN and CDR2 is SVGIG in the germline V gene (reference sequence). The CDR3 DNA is TGTGCCTGGAGTGTCCAGGGGCCCTATAATTCACCCCTCCACTTT. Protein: CAWSVQGPYNSPLHF.

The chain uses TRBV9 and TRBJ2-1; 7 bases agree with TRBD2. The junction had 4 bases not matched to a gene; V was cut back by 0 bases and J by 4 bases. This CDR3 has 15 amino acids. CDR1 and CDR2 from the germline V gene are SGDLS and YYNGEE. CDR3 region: CASSVVWEGYNEQFF. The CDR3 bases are TGTGCCAGCAGCGTAGTTTGGGAGGGTTACAATGAGCAGTTCTTC.

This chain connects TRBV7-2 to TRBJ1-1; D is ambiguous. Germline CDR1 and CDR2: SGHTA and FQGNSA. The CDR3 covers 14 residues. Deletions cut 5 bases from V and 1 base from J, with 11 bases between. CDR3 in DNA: TGTGCCAGCAGCCCTCGGAAGGGGAACACTGAAGCTTTCTTT. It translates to CASSPRKGNTEAFF.